A single sample is the source of the 6 T cell receptor beta chains below, sequenced in a study of OX40 agonist ivuxolimab in advanced cancers. The library was built by means of the immunoSEQ multiplex PCR assay. TCRdb stores this immuneACCESS table with in-frame sequences only. Part of the clones is absent; in the studies checked, under half of the shortfall reflects unresolved V genes, and no reason is known for the rest. A total of 55,000 to 70,000 clones appear in this sample, 70% to 90% of them only once. Roughly 0.6% of the sample is taken by the ten largest. The sample here was CD4+ or CD8+ T cells sorted from blood, taken in a trial of the OX40 agonist ivuxolimab. The receptors derive from an adult with an advanced solid tumor such as melanoma, head and neck, liver or kidney cancer.

This clone was recorded only once. The rearrangement joins TRBV7-8 to TRBJ2-1; D gene unclear. CDR3 length: 11 amino acids. With 5 bases removed from V and 9 bases from J, the gap between germline ends came to 8 bases. In germline, CDR1 is SGHVS, CDR2 FQNEAQ. The CDR3 loop is CASSPGGEQFF. The DNA for the CDR3 is TGTGCCAGCAGCCCGGGTGGTGAGCAGTTCTTC.

V is TRBV30 and J is TRBJ1-5, with TRBD1 identical over 9 bases. Germline loops: CDR1 GTSNPN, CDR2 SVGIG (reference sequence). The trim removed 4 bases at V and 5 bases at J, leaving 6 bases unmatched. This CDR3 is built from 14 residues. Here the CDR3 DNA reads TGTGCCTGGAACGAACAGGGGGCGGATCAGCCCCAGCATTTT. Amino acid sequence: CAWNEQGADQPQHF. Supplemented by reference TRBV30 and TRBJ1-5, the full variable domain reads SQTIHQWPATLVQPVGSPLSLECTVEGTSNPNLYWYRQAAGRGLQLLFYSVGIGQISSEVPQNLSASRPQDRQFILSSKKLLLSDSGFYLCAWNEQGADQPQHFGDGTRLSIL.

The genes are TRBV28 and TRBJ2-2; possibly TRBD2 for D (6 bases). The CDR3 totals 18 residues. V was pared by 7 bases and J by 4 bases, with 25 bases between. Per germline, CDR1 MDHEN and CDR2 SYDVKM. The CDR3 DNA reads as TGTGCCAGCACCCCTTCGGTGGAGGGATCTTTTCTCACCGGGGAGCTGTTTTTT. It translates to CASTPSVEGSFLTGELFF.

The chain links TRBV19 to TRBJ2-5; 11 nucleotides line up with TRBD2. The length of the CDR3 is 18 residues. Germline CDR1 LNHDA, CDR2 SQIVND (reference sequence). The V gene end was trimmed by 4 bases and the J gene end by 2 bases; junction bases not matched to a gene: 12. CDR3 nucleotides: TGTGCCAGTAGTAAATATAGTAGGGCTAGCGGGGGGCAAGAGACCCAGTACTTC. It specifies CASSKYSRASGGQETQYF.

This clone was observed a handful of times. The chain employs TRBV7-2 and TRBJ1-3, with no clear D. Germline V CDR1 and CDR2: SGHTA, FQGNSA. Between the trimmed V and J ends, which lost 5 bases and 0 bases, there was a span of 11 bases. The CDR3 spans 15 residues. The CDR3 nucleotides read TGTGCCAGCAGCCCGCCGTCCCCCTCTGGAAACACCATATATTTT. It specifies CASSPPSPSGNTIYF. The full variable domain, rest sourced from reference TRBV7-2 and TRBJ1-3, is GAGVSQSPSNKVTEKGKDVELRCDPISGHTALYWYRQSLGQGLEFLIYFQGNSAPDKSGLPSDRFSAERTGGSVSTLTIQRTQQEDSAVYLCASSPPSPSGNTIYFGEGSWLTVV.

J is TRBJ2-1 and V is TRBV6-6; D is perhaps TRBD1 (5 bases). The length of the CDR3 is 14 residues. The V gene's germline CDR1 is MNHNY and CDR2 SVGAGI (reference sequence). The V end was cut by 0 bases, the J end by 6 bases, with 9 bases between. CDR3 DNA: TGTGCCAGCAGTTACTCGATGGACACCAATGAGCAGTTCTTC. Amino acids: CASSYSMDTNEQFF.